This TCR beta chain was captured by sequencing in a study of CXCR3-negative and CXCR3-positive naive CD8 T cells. Study results and limitations: From TRB CDR3 properties, TCR strength was inferred; surface CD5 did not differ between naive subsets. TRBV-TRBJ usage matched between naive CXCR3-negative and CXCR3-positive cells but not between memory cells.

All TRB cDNA libraries came from 5' RACE performed with UMI labels. From the 5' RACE reads, TCRdb lists one entry per CDR3 protein and no DNA. This sample carries 45,000 to 55,000 distinct CDR3 sequences, with about 15% going to the ten biggest clones. Using triplicate sorts, some 300,000 cells were collected each time from every CD8+ T cell subset. On this clonotype: What it binds is unknown.

CDR3 length: 14 amino acids. The germline V gene has CDR1 DFQATT and CDR2 SNEGSKA (reference sequence). Sequencing input: memory CD8+ T cells from blood. The rearrangement joins TRBV20-1 to TRBJ2-1; with no DNA, the TCRdb D assignment of TRBD1 cannot be verified. The TCR comes from a human donor in good health. Some clones in this sample may be carry-over from other donors' samples. The CDR3 region is CSATGQGDYNEQFF.